This TCR beta chain was sequenced in a study of blood T cell repertoires in COVID-19. Study-level information: The recovered donors of Cohort 3 showed two negative PCRs, clearance, or symptom resolution. PBMCs, B-cell-depleted T cells, or T cells were the source of the cDNA or gDNA that made up the material.

The V and J ends lost 4 bases and 3 bases, in that order; junction bases with no gene match: 0. Germline loops: CDR1 ENHRY, CDR2 SYGVKD. The CDR3 sequence is 13 residues long. This study enrolled people aged roughly 18 to 90 from about 24 US geographic areas. Authors' processing steps: Reference gene primer amplification in the assay estimated nucleated cell counts. Clones were read by immunoSEQ multiplex PCR, and TCRdb kept only the in-frame ones, dropping some. The DNA was the basis for D and trimming; V, J and clone size are from that table. The table shows fewer than 200,000 clones, with roughly nine tenths occurring only once.

The receptor was isolated from a woman in her thirties or forties in a cohort exposed to, infected with or recovered from COVID-19 (not recorded which). The material sequenced was PBMCs or T cells enriched from blood (not recorded which). The rearrangement links TRBV10-3 to TRBJ1-2; 9 nucleotides align to TRBD1. CDR3 amino acids: CAISGTGDYGYTF. The CDR3 region has the DNA TGTGCCATCAGTGGGACAGGGGACTATGGCTACACCTTC.